Included here is one T cell receptor (beta chain) sequence, with context. The antigen remains unidentified. These data belong to a study of T cells after yellow fever vaccination. Study-level points and caveats: Some clonotypes were seen in both the CD4 and the CD8 compartments. These made up a small share and likely arose from convergent recombination.

CDR1 and CDR2 from the germline V gene are SGHTA and FQGNSA. J was trimmed by 1 base and V by 5 bases; bases with no gene match: 8. The CDR3 runs 16 residues. TCRdb processed the 5' RACE reads anew with MiXCR; each CDR3 protein has one entry. The table records just under 600,000 distinct CDR3 sequences, about 14% of them present only once. The receptor was derived from a young man who received the YFV17D yellow fever vaccine. Source: PBMCs, taken on the day of the yellow fever booster vaccination. This chain joins TRBV7-2 and TRBJ1-1; 9 nucleotides line up with TRBD1. This chain's CDR3 is CASSIGQGPQNTEAFF. CDR3 nucleotide sequence: TGTGCCAGCAGCATTGGACAGGGGCCGCAGAACACTGAAGCTTTCTTT.